This T cell receptor beta chain was found in a study of control samples from healthy donors and cancer patients. TCRdb's copy holds only in-frame clones and misses some; the assay was immunoSEQ multiplex PCR. The profile covers 91,000 or so clones, with more than 85% appearing a single time and around 1% taken by the ten largest. Germline CDR1 reads SGHRS; CDR2 reads YFSETQ. Germline trimming cut 0 bases from V and 6 bases from J; bases unmatched to any gene: 3. The CDR3 runs to 14 residues. For this clone: Different DNA sequences within this sample yield the same CDR3.

The chain carries TRBV5-1 and TRBJ1-1, with TRBD1 identical over 9 bases. The sample taken for sequencing was blood. The receptor comes from a woman aged 25 to 39 in good health. The CDR3 nucleotides are TGCGCCAGCAGCTTGGGACAGGGGGTTGCTGAAGCTTTCTTT. Protein sequence: CASSLGQGVAEAFF.